The clone carrying this T cell receptor (beta chain) was seen a single time. The sample comes from a study of shared T cell receptors in the human thymus. The CDR3 length is 17 residues. Profiling relied on immunoSEQ multiplex PCR, and the TCRdb table lists in-frame clones only, not all of them. The data contain roughly 550,000 clones, 75% to 85% of them singletons. This sample was also put to use in a study of human thymus T cells. Per that paper: In thymic and blood repertoires alike, V and J usage looked biased.

Sequencing was carried out using thymocytes. The chain links TRBV21-1 to TRBJ1-1; the table names TRBD1, a call not compared with the DNA. TRBV21-1 has pseudogene status. This clonotype originated in a boy less than two years old with a congenital heart defect. The CDR3 loop reads CASSYPPTGDRGSEAFF. In nucleotides, the CDR3 is TGTGCCAGCAGCTACCCTCCAACGGGGGACAGGGGGTCTGAAGCTTTCTTT.